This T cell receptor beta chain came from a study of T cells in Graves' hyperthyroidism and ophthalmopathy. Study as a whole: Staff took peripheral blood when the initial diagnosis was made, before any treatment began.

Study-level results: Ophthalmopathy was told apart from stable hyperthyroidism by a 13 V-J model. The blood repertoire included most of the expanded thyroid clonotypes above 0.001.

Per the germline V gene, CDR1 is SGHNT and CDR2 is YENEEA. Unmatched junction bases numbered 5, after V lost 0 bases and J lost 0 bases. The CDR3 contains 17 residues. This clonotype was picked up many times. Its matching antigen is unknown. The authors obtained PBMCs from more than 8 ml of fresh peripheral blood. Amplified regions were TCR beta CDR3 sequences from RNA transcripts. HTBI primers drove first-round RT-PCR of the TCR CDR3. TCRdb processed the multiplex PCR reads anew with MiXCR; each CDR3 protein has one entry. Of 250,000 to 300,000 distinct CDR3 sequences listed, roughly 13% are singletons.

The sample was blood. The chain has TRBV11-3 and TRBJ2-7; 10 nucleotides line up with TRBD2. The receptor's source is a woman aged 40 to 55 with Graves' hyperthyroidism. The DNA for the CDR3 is TGTGCCAGCAGCTTAGATGGGCGACTAGCGGGCTCCTACGAGCAGTACTTC. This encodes CASSLDGRLAGSYEQYF.